The 17 T cell receptor beta chains in this list originate from one sample, sequenced in a study of T cell responses to AZD1222 COVID-19 vaccine. The protocol was immunoSEQ multiplex PCR, while the TCRdb copy is restricted to in-frame clones and leaves out a portion. This table holds some 120,000 clones, over 75% found once. This material consisted of peripheral blood, taken on day 0 of AZD1222 vaccination. The receptors here all came from an adult in good health.

The chain has TRBV5-1 and TRBJ1-4; no reliable D call. Germline CDR1 SGHRS, CDR2 YFSETQ. Trimming cost V 2 bases and J 5 bases, with 7 bases left between them. The CDR3 contains 13 residues. Written as DNA, the CDR3 is TGCGCCAGCAGCTTAGGGCGAAATGAAAAACTGTTTTTT. This gives the protein CASSLGRNEKLFF. The whole variable domain, filled in from reference TRBV5-1 and TRBJ1-4, reads KAGVTQTPRYLIKTRGQQVTLSCSPISGHRSVSWYQQTPGQGLQFLFEYFSETQRNKGNFPGRFSGRQFSNSRSEMNVSTLELGDSALYLCASSLGRNEKLFFGSGTQLSVL.

The chain couples TRBV25-1 to TRBJ1-5; D unclear. The CDR3 totals 16 residues. Germline V lookup: CDR1 MGHDK, CDR2 SYGVNS. V was trimmed by 5 bases and J by 2 bases, leaving 16 bases between them. CDR3 coding DNA: TGTGCCAGCAGTCCCCCGAGCCACACTGGCAATCAGCCCCAGCATTTT. Translated, it gives CASSPPSHTGNQPQHF.

This chain joins TRBV5-1 and TRBJ1-1, with a possible D match to TRBD1 (5 bases). This CDR3 has 16 amino acids. Germline CDR1 and CDR2: SGHRS and YFSETQ. Trimming stripped 3 bases from V and 3 bases from J, with 18 bases between. CDR3 DNA sequence: TGCGCCAGCAGCTCGATGCTCAGGGTTGCCGACACTGAAGCTTTCTTT. This codes for CASSSMLRVADTEAFF.

The chain employs TRBV6-5 and TRBJ2-1; no firm D call. The CDR3 covers 12 residues. Trimming cost V 6 bases and J 4 bases, with 7 bases left between them. Germline-derived CDR1 and CDR2 are MNHEY and SVGAGI. The CDR3 loop is CASSAGYNEQFF. The DNA for the CDR3 is TGTGCCAGCAGCGCAGGATACAATGAGCAGTTCTTC.

The CDR3 region has the DNA TGTGCCATCAGTGGGGGTGGGACAACTAGCAATCAGCCCCAGCATTTT. This encodes CAISGGGTTSNQPQHF. The chain has TRBV10-3 and TRBJ1-5, with D maybe TRBD1 (6 bases). This CDR3 comprises 16 residues. The germline CDR1 and CDR2 sequences are ENHRY and SYGVKD. Trimming removed 4 bases at V and 0 bases at J, with 13 bases between.

The chain recombines TRBV21-1 with TRBJ1-6; TRBD1, the table's D call, lacks a check against the DNA. TRBV21-1 is a pseudogene. This CDR3 is 17 amino acids long. Here the CDR3 reads CASALRFRGKDNSPLHF. In DNA, the CDR3 is TGTGCCAGCGCTCTACGATTCAGGGGAAAGGATAATTCACCCCTCCACTTT.

This clone came up a few times. The rearrangement uses TRBV2 and TRBJ2-7, with D possibly TRBD2 on 6 matching bases. Trimming pared 2 bases from V and 5 bases from J, leaving 19 bases between. The CDR3 has 16 residues. Germline assignment: CDR1 SNHLY and CDR2 FYNNEI. This chain's CDR3 is CASSERRWREGDEQYF. CDR3 DNA sequence: TGTGCCAGCAGTGAAAGGAGATGGAGGGAAGGGGACGAGCAGTACTTC. Together with reference TRBV2 and TRBJ2-7, the CDR3 gives the full variable domain: EPEVTQTPSHQVTQMGQEVILRCVPISNHLYFYWYRQILGQKVEFLVSFYNNEISEKSEIFDDQFSVERPDGSNFTLKIRSTKLEDSAMYFCASSERRWREGDEQYFGPGTRLTVT.

The CDR3 here is CASSLALSGNNYEQYF. The DNA of the CDR3 is TGTGCCAGCAGCTTGGCCCTTAGCGGGAATAACTACGAGCAGTACTTC. The chain employs TRBV5-6 and TRBJ2-7, with 8 bases lining up with TRBD2. V shed 0 bases and J 3 bases; nucleotides not matched to a gene: 8. CDR3 size: 16 residues. The V gene's germline CDR1 is SGHDT and CDR2 YYEEEE.

This chain links TRBV20-1 with TRBJ1-1; weak D call: TRBD1 (6 bases). V was trimmed by 3 bases and J by 5 bases, leaving 13 bases between them. The germline CDR1 and CDR2 sequences are DFQATT and SNEGSKA (reference sequence). This CDR3 contains 13 residues. In DNA, the CDR3 is TGCAGTGCTAGTCAACAGGGAAATACTGAAGCTTTCTTT. This gives the protein CSASQQGNTEAFF.

The chain links TRBV27 to TRBJ1-5; 10 bases agree with TRBD1. Trimming took 5 bases from V and 9 from J; bases not matched to a gene: 7. This CDR3 spans 14 amino acids. The germline V gene has CDR1 MNHEY and CDR2 SMNVEV (reference sequence). The CDR3 loop is CASSRDRGQGPQHF. CDR3 DNA sequence: TGTGCCAGCAGTCGAGACAGGGGGCAGGGGCCCCAGCATTTT.

For the CDR3, the DNA is TGCGCCAGCAGCCAAGAGGGACTAGCGTTCAATGAGCAGTTCTTC. Protein sequence: CASSQEGLAFNEQFF. This chain uses TRBV4-1 with TRBJ2-1; 10 bases line up with TRBD2. This CDR3 has 15 amino acids. With 0 bases clipped from V and 6 bases from J, the junction kept 2 bases outside the gene matches. Germline V CDR1 and CDR2: MGHRA, YSYEKL.

This clone was found once. The rearrangement joins TRBV9 to TRBJ1-6; possible D gene TRBD1, 5 bases. V lost 6 bases and J 7 bases, leaving 14 bases between the germline ends. The CDR3 extends over 14 amino acids. The germline V gene encodes CDR1 SGDLS and CDR2 YYNGEE. The CDR3 nucleotides are TGTGCCAGCAAAAGCGGGGGAGGGAATTCACCCCTCCACTTT. Protein sequence: CASKSGGGNSPLHF.

This rearrangement joins TRBV7-9 to TRBJ1-1; TRBD1 is a possible D gene (5 bases). This CDR3 is built from 13 residues. Germline loops: CDR1 SEHNR, CDR2 FQNEAQ (reference sequence). Trimming pared 6 bases from V and 1 base from J, leaving 9 bases between. The CDR3 protein is CASRNGGNTEAFF. The CDR3 coding sequence is TGTGCCAGCAGAAACGGGGGGAACACTGAAGCTTTCTTT.

This chain joins TRBV2 and TRBJ1-6; D is ambiguous. Germline V gene data show CDR1 as SNHLY and CDR2 as FYNNEI. The CDR3 extends over 14 amino acids. V lost 4 bases and J lost 7, with 11 bases in between. The CDR3: CASSAGLSNSPLHF. The CDR3 DNA follows: TGTGCCAGCAGTGCGGGCCTCTCCAATTCACCCCTCCACTTT.

This clone was counted between two and nine times. The chain recombines TRBV5-1 with TRBJ1-2; no firm D call. There are 15 residues in the CDR3. V was shortened by 1 base and J by 7 bases, with 17 bases between the two germline ends. The germline gives CDR1 SGHRS, CDR2 YFSETQ. The CDR3 region is CASSLSRDPIPGYTF. Here the CDR3 DNA reads TGCGCCAGCAGCTTGTCCCGCGACCCCATCCCTGGCTACACCTTC.

The chain joins TRBV5-4 to TRBJ2-7, with 9 positions matching TRBD2. The CDR3 covers 15 residues. Trimming cost V 4 bases and J 5 bases; bases outside gene matches: 10. Germline V CDR1 and CDR2: SGHNT, YYREEE (reference sequence). The CDR3 sequence is CASSVKAGGDDEQYF. The CDR3 region has the DNA TGTGCCAGCAGCGTAAAAGCGGGGGGCGACGACGAGCAGTACTTC.

The chain recombines TRBV19 with TRBJ1-1; 7 bases are shared with TRBD1. Germline CDR1 LNHDA, CDR2 SQIVND (reference sequence). The junction had 6 bases not matched to a gene; V was cut back by 4 bases and J by 1 base. The CDR3 covers 15 residues. The CDR3 nucleotides read TGTGCCAGTAGTACCGACAGGGCGGGGAACACTGAAGCTTTCTTT. This encodes CASSTDRAGNTEAFF. The whole variable domain, remainder taken from reference TRBV19 and TRBJ1-1, is DGGITQSPKYLFRKEGQNVTLSCEQNLNHDAMYWYRQDPGQGLRLIYYSQIVNDFQKGDIAEGYSVSREKKESFPLTVTSAQKNPTAFYLCASSTDRAGNTEAFFGQGTRLTVV.